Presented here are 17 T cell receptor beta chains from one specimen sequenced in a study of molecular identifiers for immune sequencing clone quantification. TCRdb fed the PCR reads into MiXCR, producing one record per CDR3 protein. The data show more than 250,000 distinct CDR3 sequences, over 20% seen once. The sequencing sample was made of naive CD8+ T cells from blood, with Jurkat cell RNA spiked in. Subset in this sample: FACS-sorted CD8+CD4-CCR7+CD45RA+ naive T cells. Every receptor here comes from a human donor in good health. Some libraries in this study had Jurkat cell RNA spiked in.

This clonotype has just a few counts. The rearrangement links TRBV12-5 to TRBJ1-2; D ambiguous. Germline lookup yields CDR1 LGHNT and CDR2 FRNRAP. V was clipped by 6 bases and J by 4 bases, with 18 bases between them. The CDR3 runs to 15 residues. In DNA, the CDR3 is TGTGCTAGTGGCCTGAGGCAGCCGGTGGGCTATGGCTACACCTTC. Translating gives CASGLRQPVGYGYTF.

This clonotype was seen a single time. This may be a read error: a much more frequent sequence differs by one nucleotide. DNA for the CDR3: TGCGCCAGCAGCCAAGATGCGGGGCTTGGGGCAACCGGCTACACCTTC. Protein sequence: CASSQDAGLGATGYTF. The rearrangement links TRBV4-3 to TRBJ1-2, with a weak D call TRBD1 (5 bases). V was clipped by 0 bases and J by 8 bases, with 19 bases between them. CDR1 is LGHNA and CDR2 is YSLEER in the germline V gene. The CDR3 totals 16 residues.

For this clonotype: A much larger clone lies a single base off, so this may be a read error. This chain's CDR3 is CASRTSGGAHNEQFF. In nucleotides, the CDR3 is TGTGCCAGCAGAACTAGCGGGGGGGCCCACAATGAGCAGTTCTTC. The J gene is TRBJ2-1, the V gene TRBV7-2; 13 bases fit TRBD2. The CDR3 spans 15 residues. The V gene end was trimmed by 6 bases and the J gene end by 5 bases; junction bases not matched to a gene: 4. The germline gives CDR1 SGHTA, CDR2 FQGNSA.

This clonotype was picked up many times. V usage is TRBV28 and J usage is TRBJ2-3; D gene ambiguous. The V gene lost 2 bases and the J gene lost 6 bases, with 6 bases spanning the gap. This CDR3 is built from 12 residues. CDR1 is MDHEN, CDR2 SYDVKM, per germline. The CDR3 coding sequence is TGTGCCAGCAGTTTACTCATGGATACGCAGTATTTT. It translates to CASSLLMDTQYF.

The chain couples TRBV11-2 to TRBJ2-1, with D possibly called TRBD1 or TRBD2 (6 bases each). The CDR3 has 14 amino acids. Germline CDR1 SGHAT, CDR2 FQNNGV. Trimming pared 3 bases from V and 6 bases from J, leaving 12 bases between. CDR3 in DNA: TGTGCCAGCAGCTTCGGGGGCTCCGGCAATGAGCAGTTCTTC. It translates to CASSFGGSGNEQFF.

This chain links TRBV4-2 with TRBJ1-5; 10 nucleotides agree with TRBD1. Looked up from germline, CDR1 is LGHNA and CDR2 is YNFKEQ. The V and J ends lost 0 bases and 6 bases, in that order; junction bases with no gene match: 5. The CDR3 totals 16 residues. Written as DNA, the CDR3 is TGTGCCAGCAGCCAAGAACCCGGGACAGGGGCTCAGCCCCAGCATTTT. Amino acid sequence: CASSQEPGTGAQPQHF.

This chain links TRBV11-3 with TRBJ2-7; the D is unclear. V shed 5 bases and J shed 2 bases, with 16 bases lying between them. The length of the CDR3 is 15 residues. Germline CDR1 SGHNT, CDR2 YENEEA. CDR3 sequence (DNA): TGTGCCAGCAGCATTGGGGTGGAATCCCCCTACGAGCAGTACTTC. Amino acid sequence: CASSIGVESPYEQYF.

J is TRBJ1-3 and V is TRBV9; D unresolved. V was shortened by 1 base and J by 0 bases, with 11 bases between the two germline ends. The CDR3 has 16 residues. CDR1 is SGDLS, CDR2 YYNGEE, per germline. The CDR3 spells CASSVTEVPSGNTIYF. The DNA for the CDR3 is TGTGCCAGCAGCGTAACGGAGGTACCCTCTGGAAACACCATATATTTT.

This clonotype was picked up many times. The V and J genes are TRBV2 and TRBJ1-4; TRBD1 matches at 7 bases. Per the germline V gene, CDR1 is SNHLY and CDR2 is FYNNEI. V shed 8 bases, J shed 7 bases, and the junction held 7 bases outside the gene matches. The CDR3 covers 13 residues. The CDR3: CASSTGWREKLFF. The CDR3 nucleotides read TGTGCCAGCTCGACAGGGTGGCGTGAAAAACTGTTTTTT.

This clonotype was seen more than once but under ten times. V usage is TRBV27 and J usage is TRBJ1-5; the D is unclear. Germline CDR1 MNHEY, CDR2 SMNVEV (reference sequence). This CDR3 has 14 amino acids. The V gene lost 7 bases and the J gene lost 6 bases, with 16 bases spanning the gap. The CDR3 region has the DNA TGTGCCAGCAAGGTGGGGTCGCGGGGTCAGCCCCAGCATTTT. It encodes CASKVGSRGQPQHF.

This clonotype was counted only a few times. CDR3 nucleotide sequence: TGTGCCAGCAGCCAAAAGGGAGCGGGAGGAGTGACGAACACCGGGGAGCTGTTTTTT. It yields the protein CASSQKGAGGVTNTGELFF. V is TRBV4-2 and J is TRBJ2-2; 9 bases match TRBD2. Germline V gene data show CDR1 as LGHNA and CDR2 as YNFKEQ. This CDR3 comprises 19 residues. Losses at the gene ends were 2 bases for V and 0 bases for J; bases not matched to a gene: 10.

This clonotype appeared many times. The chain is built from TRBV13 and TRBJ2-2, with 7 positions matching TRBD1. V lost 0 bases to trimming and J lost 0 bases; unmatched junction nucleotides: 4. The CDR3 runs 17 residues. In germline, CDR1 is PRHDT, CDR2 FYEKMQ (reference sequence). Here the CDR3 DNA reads TGTGCCAGCAGCTTAGGGGACAGGTCACCGAACACCGGGGAGCTGTTTTTT. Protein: CASSLGDRSPNTGELFF.

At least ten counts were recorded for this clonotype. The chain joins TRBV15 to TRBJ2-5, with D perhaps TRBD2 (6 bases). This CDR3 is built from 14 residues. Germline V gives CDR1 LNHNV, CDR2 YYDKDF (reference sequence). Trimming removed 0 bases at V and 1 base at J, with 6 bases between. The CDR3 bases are TGTGCCACCAGCAGAGAGGGGGGCCAAGAGACCCAGTACTTC. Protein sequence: CATSREGGQETQYF.

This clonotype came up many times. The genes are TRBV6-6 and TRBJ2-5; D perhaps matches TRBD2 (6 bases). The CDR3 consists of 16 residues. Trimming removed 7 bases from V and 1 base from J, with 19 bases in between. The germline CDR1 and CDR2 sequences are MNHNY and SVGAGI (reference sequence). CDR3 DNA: TGTGCCAGCAAAGGCCGGGAGCTTTGGACCCAAGAGACCCAGTACTTC. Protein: CASKGRELWTQETQYF.

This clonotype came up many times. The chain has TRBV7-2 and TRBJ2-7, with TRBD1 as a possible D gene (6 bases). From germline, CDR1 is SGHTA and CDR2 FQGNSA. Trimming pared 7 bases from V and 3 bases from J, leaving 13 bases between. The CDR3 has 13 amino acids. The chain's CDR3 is CASKKDRLYEQYF. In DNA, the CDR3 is TGTGCCAGCAAGAAGGACAGACTCTACGAGCAGTACTTC.

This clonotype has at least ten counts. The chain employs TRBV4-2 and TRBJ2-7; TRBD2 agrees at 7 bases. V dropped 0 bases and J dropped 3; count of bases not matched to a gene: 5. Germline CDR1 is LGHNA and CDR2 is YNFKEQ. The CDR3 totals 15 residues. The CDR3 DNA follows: TGTGCCAGCAGCCAAGATCCAGCGGGGAGCTACGAGCAGTACTTC. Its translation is CASSQDPAGSYEQYF.

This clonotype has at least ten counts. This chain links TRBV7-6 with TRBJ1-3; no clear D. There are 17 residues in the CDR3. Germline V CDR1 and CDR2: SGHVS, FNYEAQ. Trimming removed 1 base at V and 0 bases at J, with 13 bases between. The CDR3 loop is CASSLGPAQRSGNTIYF. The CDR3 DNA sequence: TGTGCCAGCAGCTTAGGTCCGGCACAACGCTCTGGAAACACCATATATTTT.